This T cell receptor (beta chain) was documented in a study of T cells in Graves' hyperthyroidism and ophthalmopathy. Study information: Peripheral blood was secured at the point of initial diagnosis, before any treatment. Findings of the study overall: Ophthalmopathy was predicted by the model a median of 6.5 months ahead of onset.

As for this clonotype: As yet, its antigen is unknown.

Not enrolled were patients with uncontrolled infection, other autoimmune disease, pregnancy or lactation. The investigators amplified TCR beta CDR3 regions from RNA transcripts. The study used the HTBI primer set for a first-round RT-PCR of the TCR CDR3. Each CDR3 protein is one row after TCRdb ran MiXCR on the multiplex PCR reads. The table includes some 800,000 distinct CDR3 sequences, 35% to 40% detected once. The sequenced material came from blood. The TCR was taken from a man younger than 35 with Graves' hyperthyroidism.

The CDR3 loop is CASSQGRGVNQPQHF. In nucleotides, the CDR3 is TGTGCCAGCAGCCAAGGTCGGGGGGTCAATCAGCCCCAGCATTTT. The chain recombines TRBV4-2 with TRBJ1-5; D perhaps matches TRBD1 (5 bases). V lost 1 base, J lost 3 bases, and 10 bases lay in between. The CDR3 has 15 amino acids. The germline gives CDR1 LGHNA, CDR2 YNFKEQ.